What follows are 32 T cell receptor beta chains derived from one specimen sequenced in a study of blood T cell repertoires in COVID-19. TCRdb's copy holds only in-frame clones and misses some; the assay was immunoSEQ multiplex PCR. The repertoire holds roughly 190,000 clones, with nearly 90% as singletons. Sequenced material: peripheral blood. The receptor source for this set is a man between 60 and 70 years old with active or convalescent COVID-19.

The chain is built from TRBV19 and TRBJ1-5, with 7 positions matching TRBD1. Trimming cost V 6 bases and J 5 bases; bases outside gene matches: 10. The length of the CDR3 is 15 residues. Looked up from germline, CDR1 is LNHDA and CDR2 is SQIVND (reference sequence). CDR3 bases: TGTGCCAGTAGCCTTCTGACAGGGAGAGATCAGCCCCAGCATTTT. It codes for CASSLLTGRDQPQHF.

Here the CDR3 reads CSVGVQGTEQYF. CDR3 DNA: TGCAGCGTTGGGGTTCAGGGAACCGAGCAGTACTTC. This chain uses TRBV29-1 with TRBJ2-7; possibly TRBD1 for D (5 bases). Germline V CDR1 and CDR2: SQVTM, ANQGSEA. V dropped 4 bases and J dropped 6 bases, with 13 bases sitting between them. The CDR3 has 12 amino acids.

This clone was seen a few times. The chain joins TRBV6-5 to TRBJ1-6; D remains ambiguous. CDR3 length: 12 amino acids. The V end was cut by 6 bases, the J end by 8 bases, with 8 bases between. Germline CDR1 and CDR2: MNHEY and SVGAGI. CDR3 amino acids: CASSQRDSPLHF. The CDR3 region has the DNA TGTGCCAGCAGCCAGAGGGATTCACCCCTCCACTTT.

The gene calls are TRBV18 and TRBJ1-5; 9 nucleotides align to TRBD1. The CDR3 loop spans 13 amino acids. The V gene's germline CDR1 is KGHSH and CDR2 LQKENI. The ends lost 6 bases at V and 6 bases at J; junction bases unmatched: 3. This CDR3 reads CASSRQGGQPQHF. The CDR3 region has the DNA TGTGCCAGCTCGCGACAGGGGGGTCAGCCCCAGCATTTT.

The chain recombines TRBV5-1 with TRBJ2-7, with 10 bases fitting TRBD2. The J segment lost 4 bases and the V segment lost 0 bases, leaving 4 bases of the junction unmatched. This CDR3 has 15 amino acids. The germline CDR1 and CDR2 sequences are SGHRS and YFSETQ. CDR3 coding DNA: TGCGCCAGCAGCTTGGAGACTAGCGGGTTTTACGAGCAGTACTTC. Amino acids: CASSLETSGFYEQYF. The variable domain in full, with the rest retrieved from reference TRBV5-1 and TRBJ2-7, is KAGVTQTPRYLIKTRGQQVTLSCSPISGHRSVSWYQQTPGQGLQFLFEYFSETQRNKGNFPGRFSGRQFSNSRSEMNVSTLELGDSALYLCASSLETSGFYEQYFGPGTRLTVT.

This clone was observed a single time. This chain joins TRBV6-1 and TRBJ1-1, with 8 bases lining up with TRBD1. From germline, CDR1 is MNHNS and CDR2 SASEGT. The CDR3 consists of 16 residues. V lost 3 bases and J lost 1; bases outside the gene matches: 7. The CDR3 coding sequence is TGTGCCAGCAGTGAGGACAGGGTAACAAAGAACACTGAAGCTTTCTTT. This gives the protein CASSEDRVTKNTEAFF.

The chain employs TRBV3-1 (or the pseudogene TRBV3-2) and TRBJ1-1, with 8 bases lining up with TRBD1. V lost 3 bases to trimming and J lost 1 base; unmatched junction nucleotides: 4. The germline V gene has CDR1 LGHDT and CDR2 YNNKEL (reference sequence). CDR3 size: 15 residues. The CDR3 loop is CASSHWTGTNTEAFF. The CDR3 nucleotides are TGTGCCAGCAGCCATTGGACAGGGACGAACACTGAAGCTTTCTTT.

The chain uses TRBV5-1 and TRBJ1-1; TRBD1 might be the D (6 bases). Trimming took off 6 bases at V and 0 bases at J, with 12 bases between the two ends. The germline V gene has CDR1 SGHRS and CDR2 YFSETQ. This CDR3 is built from 14 residues. This chain's CDR3 is CASNEGVMNTEAFF. The CDR3 coding sequence is TGCGCCAGCAACGAGGGGGTTATGAACACTGAAGCTTTCTTT.

The CDR3 DNA reads as TGTGCCAGCAAAGGGACAGGGAATTCACCCCTCCACTTT. Residues: CASKGTGNSPLHF. The chain links TRBV6-5 to TRBJ1-6; the match to TRBD1 covers 9 bases. V dropped 7 bases and J dropped 7; count of bases not matched to a gene: 2. The CDR3 spans 13 residues. Germline V gives CDR1 MNHEY, CDR2 SVGAGI.

The V call is TRBV2, the J call TRBJ1-1, with 10 bases matching TRBD1. With V trimmed by 6 bases and J by 4 bases, 8 bases remained unmatched. This CDR3 is 15 amino acids long. Germline values: CDR1 SNHLY, CDR2 FYNNEI. Here the CDR3 reads CASRSRQGASTEAFF. The CDR3 DNA is TGTGCCAGCAGGAGCCGACAGGGGGCGAGCACTGAAGCTTTCTTT. The whole variable domain, filled in from reference TRBV2 and TRBJ1-1, reads EPEVTQTPSHQVTQMGQEVILRCVPISNHLYFYWYRQILGQKVEFLVSFYNNEISEKSEIFDDQFSVERPDGSNFTLKIRSTKLEDSAMYFCASRSRQGASTEAFFGQGTRLTVV.

This chain connects TRBV12-3 or TRBV12-4 to TRBJ1-2; no firm D call. Trimming removed 5 bases at V and 8 bases at J, with 12 bases between. This CDR3 contains 12 residues. The CDR3 reads CASSRLNGGYTF. In nucleotides, the CDR3 is TGTGCCAGCAGTCGCTTGAACGGGGGCTACACCTTC.

In DNA, the CDR3 is TGTGCCAGCAGTTCCCTCGGCAGCGGATCTTATGGCTACACCTTC. Translated, it gives CASSSLGSGSYGYTF. The chain is built from TRBV28 and TRBJ1-2; D remains ambiguous. V dropped 4 bases and J dropped 5 bases, with 17 bases sitting between them. CDR1 MDHEN and CDR2 SYDVKM come from the germline V gene. The CDR3 covers 15 residues.

This chain links TRBV27 with TRBJ1-5, with 10 bases fitting TRBD1. The V gene end was trimmed by 7 bases and the J gene end by 7 bases; junction bases not matched to a gene: 13. This CDR3 spans 16 amino acids. The germline CDR1 and CDR2 sequences are MNHEY and SMNVEV (reference sequence). The CDR3, as DNA: TGTGCCAGCACTCCAGGGGGACAGGGGTCGACCCAGCCCCAGCATTTT. Protein sequence: CASTPGGQGSTQPQHF.

This clone was picked up one time. The chain is built from TRBV5-1 and TRBJ1-1; D may be TRBD1 (5 bases). V lost 4 bases, J lost 4 bases, and 14 bases lay in between. Germline CDR1 and CDR2: SGHRS and YFSETQ. The CDR3 has 14 amino acids. CDR3 DNA sequence: TGCGCCAGCAGCGGATGGGGGGATCTCACTGAAGCTTTCTTT. Translated, it gives CASSGWGDLTEAFF. The full variable domain, rest sourced from reference TRBV5-1 and TRBJ1-1, is KAGVTQTPRYLIKTRGQQVTLSCSPISGHRSVSWYQQTPGQGLQFLFEYFSETQRNKGNFPGRFSGRQFSNSRSEMNVSTLELGDSALYLCASSGWGDLTEAFFGQGTRLTVV.

The chain carries TRBV10-3 and TRBJ1-1; D remains unclear. V dropped 0 bases and J dropped 1 base, with 6 bases sitting between them. Germline V lookup: CDR1 ENHRY, CDR2 SYGVKD. The CDR3 is 14 residues long. The CDR3 sequence: CAISESRKNTEAFF. The CDR3 coding sequence is TGTGCCATCAGTGAGTCGAGGAAGAACACTGAAGCTTTCTTT.

The chain has TRBV4-1 and TRBJ2-3; 12 nucleotides match TRBD2. There are 16 residues in the CDR3. The V segment lost 5 bases and the J segment 4 bases; nucleotides outside the gene matches: 7. Germline CDR1 reads MGHRA; CDR2 reads YSYEKL. CDR3 region: CASSARLAGVADTQYF. The CDR3 DNA reads TGCGCCAGCAGCGCCCGACTAGCGGGGGTGGCAGATACGCAGTATTTT.

This chain joins TRBV5-1 and TRBJ1-5; D remains unclear. The CDR3 sequence is 14 residues long. Germline CDR1 SGHRS, CDR2 YFSETQ. The V gene lost 4 bases and the J gene lost 5 bases, with 13 bases spanning the gap. CDR3 protein: CASSPTGSYQPQHF. CDR3 DNA: TGCGCCAGCAGCCCGACCGGGTCTTATCAGCCCCAGCATTTT. Supplemented by reference TRBV5-1 and TRBJ1-5, the full variable domain reads KAGVTQTPRYLIKTRGQQVTLSCSPISGHRSVSWYQQTPGQGLQFLFEYFSETQRNKGNFPGRFSGRQFSNSRSEMNVSTLELGDSALYLCASSPTGSYQPQHFGDGTRLSIL.

The chain employs TRBV20-1 and TRBJ1-2, with D possibly being TRBD1 (5 bases). Germline CDR1 is DFQATT and CDR2 is SNEGSKA (reference sequence). Trimming took 1 base from V and 14 from J, leaving 14 bases between them. The CDR3 has 11 residues. DNA for the CDR3: TGCAGTGCTAGAGGCGACAGATCGGAGACCTTC. Residues: CSARGDRSETF.

The chain recombines TRBV7-2 with TRBJ2-7, with a tentative D call TRBD2 (6 bases). This CDR3 region has 16 residues. Germline loops: CDR1 SGHTA, CDR2 FQGNSA. Trimming stripped 1 base from V and 1 base from J, with 14 bases between. The CDR3, as DNA: TGTGCCAGCAGCTTAGTTTCCGGGAGCCCTTCCTACGAGCAGTACTTC. Its protein is CASSLVSGSPSYEQYF.

This chain joins TRBV5-1 and TRBJ1-3; 8 positions agree with TRBD1. The CDR3 is made up of 16 amino acids. V shed 1 base and J 6 bases; nucleotides not matched to a gene: 9. Per the germline V gene, CDR1 is SGHRS and CDR2 is YFSETQ. CDR3 bases: TGCGCCAGCAGCTTGAGGACAGGGACGAACGAAAACACCATATATTTT. It encodes CASSLRTGTNENTIYF.

The chain has TRBV6-5 and TRBJ1-2; D might be TRBD1 (5 bases). Germline assignment: CDR1 MNHEY and CDR2 SVGAGI. Trimming took 4 bases from V and 7 from J, leaving 16 bases between them. This CDR3 region has 14 residues. The CDR3 sequence is CASSSDREVGGYTF. As DNA, the CDR3 is TGTGCCAGCAGTTCCGACAGAGAAGTGGGTGGCTACACCTTC.

This clone occurred once. This chain links TRBV5-5 with TRBJ2-2, with TRBD2 matching 8 bases. V lost 3 bases, J lost 4 bases, and 8 bases stayed unmatched. Germline CDR1 and CDR2: SGHKS and YYEKEE (reference sequence). This CDR3 has 16 amino acids. CDR3 coding DNA: TGTGCCAGCAGCTCACTAGCGGATTCTTCCACCGGGGAGCTGTTTTTT. Translated, it gives CASSSLADSSTGELFF.

The rearrangement uses TRBV4-1 and TRBJ1-4, with a possible D match to TRBD1 (6 bases). Per germline, CDR1 MGHRA and CDR2 YSYEKL. This CDR3 spans 13 amino acids. V was clipped by 6 bases and J by 14 bases, with 19 bases between them. CDR3 loop: CASSDTGWKGLFF. The CDR3 bases are TGCGCCAGCAGTGATACAGGGTGGAAAGGCCTGTTTTTT.

V gene TRBV7-9 combines with J gene TRBJ1-1; perhaps TRBD1 as D (6 bases). Germline loops: CDR1 SEHNR, CDR2 FQNEAQ (reference sequence). The V end was cut by 2 bases, the J end by 5 bases, with 12 bases between. The CDR3 sequence is 14 residues long. DNA for the CDR3: TGTGCCAGCAGCTTAACAGGGAGACAAACTGAAGCTTTCTTT. It codes for CASSLTGRQTEAFF.

This rearrangement joins TRBV6-5 to TRBJ1-4; tentatively, D is TRBD1 (5 bases). Germline V lookup: CDR1 MNHEY, CDR2 SVGAGI. The CDR3 is 14 amino acids. V gave up 11 bases and J gave up 1 base, with 14 bases separating them. CDR3 protein: CASLLGLTNEKLFF. CDR3 DNA sequence: TGTGCCTCACTTCTGGGGCTAACTAATGAAAAACTGTTTTTT.

The rearrangement links TRBV2 to TRBJ1-6, with 7 bases lining up with TRBD1. The trim removed 10 bases at V and 5 bases at J, leaving 5 bases unmatched. The CDR3 sequence is 13 residues long. Looked up from germline, CDR1 is SNHLY and CDR2 is FYNNEI. The CDR3 DNA reads TGTGCCACCAGGGGGGGTGATAATTCACCCCTCCACTTT. It specifies CATRGGDNSPLHF.

This clone was recorded a few times. V gene TRBV20-1 combines with J gene TRBJ1-2; 8 bases are a match to TRBD1. Germline V gives CDR1 DFQATT, CDR2 SNEGSKA (reference sequence). The junction had 7 bases not matched to a gene; V was cut back by 3 bases and J by 1 base. The CDR3 extends over 15 amino acids. CDR3 DNA sequence: TGCAGTGCTAGTGGGCAGGGGGCGGGTAACTATGGCTACACCTTC. This translates into CSASGQGAGNYGYTF.

V is TRBV7-9 and J is TRBJ1-4, with a tentative D call TRBD1 (5 bases). Germline V CDR1 and CDR2: SEHNR, FQNEAQ (reference sequence). This CDR3 is built from 14 residues. The germline V and J ends were trimmed by 5 bases and 2 bases, with 9 bases remaining between them. The CDR3 protein is CASSNRQTNEKLFF. CDR3 bases: TGTGCCAGCAGCAATCGACAGACTAATGAAAAACTGTTTTTT. Variable domain in full (rest from reference TRBV7-9 and TRBJ1-4): DTGVSQNPRHKITKRGQNVTFRCDPISEHNRLYWYRQTLGQGPEFLTYFQNEAQLEKSRLLSDRFSAERPKGSFSTLEIQRTEQGDSAMYLCASSNRQTNEKLFFGSGTQLSVL.

V usage is TRBV10-3 and J usage is TRBJ1-2; the D is unclear. In germline, CDR1 is ENHRY, CDR2 SYGVKD. V dropped 0 bases and J dropped 1 base, with 15 bases sitting between them. This CDR3 has 17 residues. Here the CDR3 reads CAISESSSRSFNYGYTF. Here the CDR3 DNA reads TGTGCCATCAGTGAGTCGAGCTCCCGTTCTTTTAACTATGGCTACACCTTC.

For this clone: Other DNA sequences in the same sample also yield this CDR3. The chain employs TRBV5-1 and TRBJ2-3; TRBD1 is a possible D gene (5 bases). The CDR3 is 14 residues long. The ends were cut back, 1 base at V and 0 bases at J, with 6 bases in the middle. Germline V gives CDR1 SGHRS, CDR2 YFSETQ. CDR3 sequence (DNA): TGCGCCAGCAGCTTGACAGGTAGCACAGATACGCAGTATTTT. Translated, it gives CASSLTGSTDTQYF.

CDR3 DNA: TGTGCCAGTAGCGGGACTAGCGGGAATAAGGCAGATACGCAGTATTTT. As protein: CASSGTSGNKADTQYF. The V gene is TRBV19, the J gene TRBJ2-3; 13 bases map to TRBD2. This CDR3 has 16 amino acids. The germline V gene has CDR1 LNHDA and CDR2 SQIVND (reference sequence). J gave up 4 bases and V 6 bases, and 7 bases lay outside the gene matches.

The chain is built from TRBV7-9 and TRBJ1-1, with a possible D match to TRBD1 (6 bases). CDR3 length equals 13 residues. Trimming shortened V by 6 bases and J by 2 bases, and 10 bases separated the two germline ends. CDR1 and CDR2 from the germline V gene are SEHNR and FQNEAQ (reference sequence). The CDR3 protein is CASSGGLNTEAFF. CDR3 bases: TGTGCCAGCAGTGGGGGCCTAAACACTGAAGCTTTCTTT.